This is a list of T cell receptor beta chains from one sample in a study of cytomegalovirus exposure and HLA in healthy donors. Some clones are missing from TCRdb's copy, which holds only in-frame ones; the method was immunoSEQ multiplex PCR. The sample contains some 95,000 clones, around 77% of which appear only once. The sample was PBMCs. Every receptor here comes from a young man in good health and CMV-seronegative. Both conserved end residues are trimmed from each CDR3.

j_gene,v_gene,CDR3aa
TRBJ1-2,TRBV5-4,ASSSATGNYGYT
TRBJ2-3,TRBV30,ASGTSGGMDTQY
TRBJ1-1,TRBV29-1,SVGPGLNTEAF
TRBJ2-7,TRBV7-9,ASSPGQGPVL
TRBJ2-2,TRBV5-1,ASSLITNTGELF
TRBJ1-5,TRBV7-2,ASSLSLGGNQPQH
TRBJ2-7,TRBV7-9,SSSFRTYEQY
TRBJ1-5,TRBV2,ASSSQGLNQPQH
TRBJ1-5,TRBV18,ASSFGQGDNQPQH
TRBJ1-1,TRBV15,ATSRDRWGEVPTEAF
TRBJ2-5,TRBV5-1,ASSLAPGGETQY
TRBJ1-1,TRBV5-1,ASSLASAGGVTEAF
TRBJ2-1,TRBV23-1,ASSQSDMRSYNEQF
TRBJ2-1,TRBV7-3,ASSFSAGYNEQF
TRBJ1-5,TRBV19,ASKQGIDYYSNQPQH
TRBJ1-5,TRBV27,ASSRQGMSNQPQH
TRBJ1-1,TRBV11-2,ASGTRGGNTEAF
TRBJ2-1,TRBV6-7,ASRGLYNEQF
TRBJ1-5,TRBV30,AWSVRQGNQPQH
TRBJ1-5,TRBV6-1,ATETGNSNQPQH
TRBJ2-3,TRBV10-3,AISESRGGLAGSTDTQY
TRBJ2-1,TRBV23-1,ASSQSRLAENNEQF
TRBJ2-2,TRBV6-4,ASSVTGKNTGELF
TRBJ2-2,TRBV11-2,ASSLGLTNTGELF
TRBJ1-5,TRBV11-1,ASSGQTNQPQH
TRBJ2-5,TRBV7-2,ASSLLAGVRETQY
TRBJ1-1,TRBV6-5,ASSYSAGGRWTEAF
TRBJ2-7,TRBV5-6,ASSLGGNSYEQY
TRBJ1-6,TRBV19,ASSILAGNSPLH
TRBJ2-3,TRBV28,ASRMTGTDTQY
TRBJ2-7,TRBV10-2,ASSPTRSEQY
TRBJ2-2,TRBV5-8,ARGTGKTGELF
TRBJ2-6,TRBV5-1,ASSSTGGTGANVLT
TRBJ2-7,TRBV2,ASSLGTGYEQY
TRBJ1-1,TRBV19,ASKGQGTEAF
TRBJ1-2,TRBV27,ASSPQGDYGYT
TRBJ2-5,TRBV5-1,ASRAGTSGAGETQY
TRBJ1-2,TRBV30,AWYTGYGYT
TRBJ2-7,TRBV10-3,AISGWEVSSYEQY
TRBJ2-1,TRBV30,AWRGGLHYNEQF
TRBJ2-7,TRBV10-1,ASSPQLGVGSYEQY
TRBJ2-5,TRBV25-1,ASSEYQGRETQY
TRBJ2-5,TRBV15,ATSGRLAGAETQY
TRBJ2-5,TRBV5-1,ASSLGAEETQY
TRBJ2-7,TRBV7-8,ASRVNSGSYEQY
TRBJ2-2,TRBV5-6,ASSLAGGLGYTGELF
TRBJ2-7,TRBV2,ASNSDRAYEQY
TRBJ1-2,TRBV4-1,ASSQSGDRDDYGYT
TRBJ1-1,TRBV7-3,ASSSGRNTEAF
TRBJ2-1,TRBV5-6,ASSLGGYYNEQF
TRBJ1-1,TRBV14,ASSPWPTEAF
TRBJ1-4,TRBV28,ASRVLGDLQEKLF
TRBJ2-7,TRBV5-5,ASRGDSLLLYEQY